The 27 T cell receptor beta chains reported below all come from one sample, sequenced in a study of CD8+ T cells in alopecia areata. Sequencing relied on a cDNA template that was reverse transcribed from extracted RNA. The assay was immunoSEQ multiplex PCR, and TCRdb's table has in-frame clones only and misses some. The sample lists around 130,000 clones; roughly 54% were seen once. Specimen: CD4+ T cells sorted from blood, collected at week 0. These receptors were taken from a human donor with alopecia areata.

This clone was seen a few times. The V and J genes are TRBV5-4 and TRBJ2-1; the D is unclear. Trimming left V 2 bases short and J 6 bases short, with 6 bases between. Per germline, CDR1 SGHNT and CDR2 YYREEE (reference sequence). The CDR3 is 12 amino acids. CDR3 residues: CASSLTSNEQFF. CDR3 DNA: TGTGCCAGCAGCTTAACGAGCAATGAGCAGTTCTTC.

This clone was counted once. V gene TRBV30 combines with J gene TRBJ2-3; D unclear. This CDR3 has 10 residues. Germline V gene data show CDR1 as GTSNPN and CDR2 as SVGIG (reference sequence). The germline V and J ends were trimmed by 6 bases and 3 bases, with 4 bases remaining between them. In nucleotides, the CDR3 is TGTGCCTGTAATACAGATACGCAGTATTTT. It is translated as CACNTDTQYF.

This chain connects TRBV7-2 to TRBJ2-7, with a tentative D call TRBD1 (6 bases). Trimming took off 4 bases at V and 9 bases at J, with 22 bases between the two ends. The CDR3 extends over 15 amino acids. Germline V gene data show CDR1 as SGHTA and CDR2 as FQGNSA. The CDR3 DNA reads as TGTGCCAGCAGCTCCGGGACATCCCATGGATTAGTGCAGTACTTC. Encoded protein: CASSSGTSHGLVQYF.

This clone was found a few times. This rearrangement joins TRBV4-1 to TRBJ1-5; unclear D gene. V was clipped by 0 bases and J by 3 bases, with 12 bases between them. The germline CDR1 and CDR2 sequences are MGHRA and YSYEKL. This CDR3 spans 16 amino acids. CDR3: CASSQEGGGNNQPQHF. The CDR3 DNA reads as TGCGCCAGCAGCCAAGAGGGCGGAGGGAACAATCAGCCCCAGCATTTT.

V and J are TRBV7-3 and TRBJ1-1, with 9 bases that match TRBD1. Trimming removed 5 bases from V and 5 bases from J; junction bases left unmatched: 6. This CDR3 spans 14 amino acids. From germline, CDR1 is SGHTA and CDR2 FQGTGA. The CDR3 loop is CASSPDRGGTEAFF. The CDR3, as DNA: TGTGCCAGCAGCCCGGACAGGGGTGGAACTGAAGCTTTCTTT. Filled out from reference TRBV7-3 and TRBJ1-1, the complete variable domain reads GAGVSQTPSNKVTEKGKYVELRCDPISGHTALYWYRQSLGQGPEFLIYFQGTGAADDSGLPNDRFFAVRPEGSVSTLKIQRTERGDSAVYLCASSPDRGGTEAFFGQGTRLTVV.

CDR3 amino acids: CASILRTGYGVNYGYTF. The CDR3 DNA reads as TGTGCCAGCATCTTACGGACAGGGTACGGGGTGAACTATGGCTACACCTTC. The V gene is TRBV2, the J gene TRBJ1-2, with TRBD1 matching over 8 bases. Germline values: CDR1 SNHLY, CDR2 FYNNEI. This CDR3 is built from 17 residues. Trimming at V came to 7 bases and at J to 2 bases, leaving 15 bases not matched to a gene.

The chain has TRBV5-1 and TRBJ2-5, with a possible D match to TRBD2 (5 bases). V lost 0 bases, J lost 2 bases, and 8 bases lay in between. CDR1 and CDR2 (germline): SGHRS, YFSETQ. The CDR3 loop spans 14 amino acids. CDR3 amino acids: CASSLDGIQETQYF. Written as DNA, the CDR3 is TGCGCCAGCAGCTTGGACGGGATACAAGAGACCCAGTACTTC.

This clone was observed a single time. This chain connects TRBV30 to TRBJ1-3, with D hard to call. There are 16 residues in the CDR3. Germline loops: CDR1 GTSNPN, CDR2 SVGIG (reference sequence). Trimming took off 3 bases at V and 0 bases at J, with 15 bases between the two ends. The CDR3 here is CAWSKLQLISGNTIYF. The CDR3 nucleotides read TGTGCCTGGAGCAAATTGCAGCTAATCTCTGGAAACACCATATATTTT.

The gene calls are TRBV25-1 and TRBJ1-5, with D perhaps matching TRBD1 (5 bases). Germline-derived CDR1 and CDR2 are MGHDK and SYGVNS. The V end lost 2 bases, the J end lost 0 bases, and 11 bases lay between the germline ends. The CDR3 is 16 amino acids. CDR3 region: CASSERGWYSNQPQHF. The CDR3 DNA reads as TGTGCCAGCAGTGAAAGGGGATGGTATAGCAATCAGCCCCAGCATTTT.

The rearrangement links TRBV4-1 to TRBJ2-5; TRBD1 is a possible D gene (5 bases). The CDR3 has 13 amino acids. CDR1 and CDR2 from the germline V gene are MGHRA and YSYEKL. V was shortened by 3 bases and J by 5 bases, with 10 bases between the two germline ends. CDR3 coding DNA: TGCGCCAGCAGCCACCAGGGATTGGAGACCCAGTACTTC. It is translated as CASSHQGLETQYF.

Remarks on this clone: The same CDR3 also results from other DNA sequences found in this sample. V usage is TRBV10-3 and J usage is TRBJ1-4; the D is unclear. Germline V lookup: CDR1 ENHRY, CDR2 SYGVKD. The V and J ends lost 6 bases and 7 bases respectively, with 6 bases between them. The CDR3 totals 11 residues. CDR3 region: CAISEGEKLFF. The CDR3 nucleotides are TGTGCCATCAGCGAAGGTGAAAAACTGTTTTTT.

This clone was picked up a small number of times. This chain uses TRBV27 with TRBJ2-3; D might be TRBD1 (5 bases). Trimming stripped 3 bases from V and 2 bases from J, with 12 bases between. In germline, CDR1 is MNHEY, CDR2 SMNVEV (reference sequence). CDR3 length: 15 residues. The CDR3 region is CASSFAGIFTDTQYF. The DNA of the CDR3 is TGTGCCAGCAGTTTTGCAGGGATATTCACAGATACGCAGTATTTT.

The J gene is TRBJ2-7, the V gene TRBV15; TRBD2 might be the D (6 bases). CDR1 and CDR2 from the germline V gene are LNHNV and YYDKDF (reference sequence). V dropped 0 bases and J dropped 0 bases, with 15 bases sitting between them. The CDR3 loop spans 17 amino acids. CDR3 bases: TGTGCCACCAGCAGAGATGGGGGGACCGGGAACTCCTACGAGCAGTACTTC. It encodes CATSRDGGTGNSYEQYF.

This clone appeared a few times. The chain has TRBV7-2 and TRBJ2-7; weak D call: TRBD2 (5 bases). Germline V gene lookup returns CDR1 SGHTA and CDR2 FQGNSA. The CDR3 is made up of 15 amino acids. Trimming removed 1 base from V and 6 bases from J, with 16 bases in between. The CDR3: CASSLGAITSSEQYF. In DNA, the CDR3 is TGTGCCAGCAGCTTAGGGGCGATAACTAGTTCCGAGCAGTACTTC.

The V gene is TRBV2, the J gene TRBJ1-2; TRBD1 is a possible D gene (6 bases). V dropped 7 bases and J dropped 6 bases, with 15 bases sitting between them. This CDR3 is 13 amino acids long. CDR1 is SNHLY, CDR2 FYNNEI, per germline. The CDR3 protein is CASNVRGNDGYTF. The CDR3 DNA sequence: TGTGCCAGCAATGTCAGGGGAAACGATGGCTACACCTTC.

The chain couples TRBV7-8 to TRBJ1-1; D call uncertain. The germline CDR1 and CDR2 sequences are SGHVS and FQNEAQ. Trimming cost V 1 base and J 0 bases, with 12 bases left between them. The CDR3 has 16 residues. The CDR3 loop is CASSLGLGQMNTEAFF. In nucleotides, the CDR3 is TGTGCCAGCAGCTTAGGCCTAGGGCAGATGAACACTGAAGCTTTCTTT.

The chain uses TRBV5-6 and TRBJ2-3; D not certain. Germline CDR1 reads SGHDT; CDR2 reads YYEEEE. The CDR3 loop spans 14 amino acids. The V and J ends lost 4 bases and 1 base respectively, with 10 bases between them. CDR3 region: CASSPIWGTDTQYF. In DNA, the CDR3 is TGTGCCAGCAGCCCTATCTGGGGCACAGATACGCAGTATTTT.

The CDR3 loop reads CASSLLRTNVITF. The DNA for the CDR3 is TGTGCCAGCAGTCTCCTCCGAACAAATGTAATAACCTTC. J is TRBJ1-2 and V is TRBV7-8; no reliable D call. The germline V and J ends were trimmed by 6 bases and 14 bases, with 22 bases remaining between them. The CDR3 extends over 13 amino acids. Germline CDR1 reads SGHVS; CDR2 reads FQNEAQ. The whole variable domain, remainder taken from reference TRBV7-8 and TRBJ1-2, is GAGVSQSPRYKVAKRGQDVALRCDPISGHVSLFWYQQALGQGPEFLTYFQNEAQLDKSGLPSDRFFAERPEGSVSTLKIQRTQQEDSAVYLCASSLLRTNVITFGSGTRLTVV.

The chain is built from TRBV27 and TRBJ2-2, with D uncertain. CDR3 size: 14 residues. CDR1 is MNHEY, CDR2 SMNVEV, per germline (reference sequence). V gave up 2 bases and J gave up 0 bases, with 4 bases separating them. In DNA, the CDR3 is TGTGCCAGCAGTTTACTAGCGAACACCGGGGAGCTGTTTTTT. It translates to CASSLLANTGELFF.

The chain links TRBV7-6 to TRBJ2-2, with unresolved D. V lost 0 bases, J lost 2 bases, and 10 bases lay in between. The CDR3 consists of 16 residues. CDR1 SGHVS and CDR2 FNYEAQ come from the germline V gene. CDR3 DNA: TGTGCCAGCAGCTTAGCGCTGGGCAGTAACACCGGGGAGCTGTTTTTT. Translating it yields CASSLALGSNTGELFF.

The chain couples TRBV4-1 to TRBJ2-3, with D unresolved. The germline gives CDR1 MGHRA, CDR2 YSYEKL. V was shortened by 0 bases and J by 1 base, with 8 bases between the two germline ends. CDR3 length equals 15 residues. CDR3 region: CASSQDTRRTDTQYF. The CDR3 coding sequence is TGCGCCAGCAGCCAAGATACTCGCCGCACAGATACGCAGTATTTT.

The chain is built from TRBV9 and TRBJ1-2; possible D gene TRBD1, 5 bases. The germline V and J ends were trimmed by 0 bases and 2 bases, with 11 bases remaining between them. The CDR3 has 15 amino acids. CDR1 and CDR2 (germline): SGDLS, YYNGEE. This CDR3 reads CASSVEQDLNYGYTF. The DNA for the CDR3 is TGTGCCAGCAGCGTAGAACAGGATCTGAACTATGGCTACACCTTC.

The chain recombines TRBV15 with TRBJ1-5; D not resolved. Trimming removed 0 bases from V and 2 bases from J, with 8 bases in between. Germline V CDR1 and CDR2: LNHNV, YYDKDF (reference sequence). This CDR3 has 15 residues. CDR3 loop: CATSRDVEGNQPQHF. CDR3 coding DNA: TGTGCCACCAGCAGAGATGTGGAAGGCAATCAGCCCCAGCATTTT. Variable domain in full (rest from reference TRBV15 and TRBJ1-5): DAMVIQNPRYQVTQFGKPVTLSCSQTLNHNVMYWYQQKSSQAPKLLFHYYDKDFNNEADTPDNFQSRRPNTSFCFLDIRSPGLGDTAMYLCATSRDVEGNQPQHFGDGTRLSIL.

The rearrangement joins TRBV6-5 to TRBJ1-2; no clear D gene. The germline CDR1 and CDR2 sequences are MNHEY and SVGAGI. Trimming left V 4 bases short and J 4 bases short, with 10 bases between. This CDR3 contains 13 residues. The chain's CDR3 is CASSLRESYGYTF. CDR3 bases: TGTGCCAGCAGTTTGCGGGAATCCTATGGCTACACCTTC.

This clone was counted a single time. This chain links TRBV5-4 with TRBJ2-6; TRBD2 might be the D (6 bases). The germline V gene has CDR1 SGHNT and CDR2 YYREEE (reference sequence). CDR3 length: 16 residues. The V end was cut by 0 bases, the J end by 4 bases, with 11 bases between. This CDR3 is CASSLAGGSGANVLTF. The CDR3 nucleotides are TGTGCCAGCAGCTTGGCCGGGGGTTCCGGGGCCAACGTCCTGACTTTC.

V is TRBV27 and J is TRBJ1-2; 8 bases are shared with TRBD1. Germline loops: CDR1 MNHEY, CDR2 SMNVEV (reference sequence). The V and J ends lost 2 bases and 8 bases, in that order; junction bases with no gene match: 10. The CDR3 runs 15 residues. The CDR3: CASSLTADRVFGYTF. CDR3 nucleotide sequence: TGTGCCAGCAGTTTAACTGCGGACAGGGTATTCGGCTACACCTTC.

This clone was seen a handful of times. CDR3 amino acids: CASSPTGQGQGVEEQYF. DNA for the CDR3: TGCGCCAGCAGCCCAACGGGCCAGGGACAGGGCGTTGAAGAGCAGTACTTC. The J gene is TRBJ2-7, the V gene TRBV5-1; 9 nucleotides line up with TRBD1. In germline, CDR1 is SGHRS, CDR2 YFSETQ. The CDR3 runs 17 residues. V was pared by 4 bases and J by 7 bases, with 18 bases of the junction left unmatched. Variable domain in full (rest from reference TRBV5-1 and TRBJ2-7): KAGVTQTPRYLIKTRGQQVTLSCSPISGHRSVSWYQQTPGQGLQFLFEYFSETQRNKGNFPGRFSGRQFSNSRSEMNVSTLELGDSALYLCASSPTGQGQGVEEQYFGPGTRLTVT.